A single sample gave rise to the 27 T cell receptor beta chains below, sequenced in a study of blood T cell repertoires in COVID-19 (dated by TCRdb to the early 2020s). The receptor library was made with the immunoSEQ multiplex PCR assay. In its TCRdb copy, this immuneACCESS table keeps in-frame sequences only and misses some clones. Where compared with another copy, unresolved V genes explain less than half of these, and the others have no known cause. This sample has 250,000 to 350,000 clones in its table, and approximately 84% of those were observed once. More than 1.1% of the sample is in the top ten clones. Sequencing was performed on peripheral blood. The receptor set was obtained from a human donor with COVID-19, enrolled during active disease. The donor label of this sample is uncertain.

The J gene is TRBJ2-7, the V gene TRBV15; 8 positions match TRBD1. The CDR3 contains 16 residues. The J segment lost 6 bases and the V segment lost 8 bases, leaving 18 bases of the junction unmatched. CDR1 is LNHNV, CDR2 YYDKDF, per germline (reference sequence). CDR3 in DNA: TGTGCCACCTTAGCCGCCGATGTCGGGACAGGAGGCGAGCAGTACTTC. Amino acids: CATLAADVGTGGEQYF.

In this sample, this clone turned up a few times. The rearrangement joins TRBV10-2 to TRBJ2-2; 9 bases are a match to TRBD1. The CDR3 runs 15 residues. The germline V gene encodes CDR1 WSHSY and CDR2 SAAADI. V was clipped by 8 bases and J by 4 bases; unmatched bases: 8. The CDR3 region is CASFRDRESTGELFF. The CDR3 bases are TGCGCCAGCTTCAGGGACAGGGAATCCACCGGGGAGCTGTTTTTT.

J is TRBJ1-1 and V is TRBV7-2; D might be TRBD1 (5 bases). The germline V gene has CDR1 SGHTA and CDR2 FQGNSA. Trimming removed 5 bases at V and 4 bases at J, with 20 bases between. This CDR3 comprises 16 residues. This CDR3 is CASSPRPVRGGTEAFF. Written as DNA, the CDR3 is TGTGCCAGCAGCCCGCGACCAGTTAGGGGTGGCACTGAAGCTTTCTTT.

This chain links TRBV10-3 with TRBJ1-4; 7 nucleotides match TRBD1. J gave up 8 bases and V 3 bases, and 3 bases lay outside the gene matches. The CDR3 contains 13 residues. Germline V lookup: CDR1 ENHRY, CDR2 SYGVKD. The CDR3 reads CAISETGEEKLFF. CDR3 nucleotide sequence: TGTGCCATCAGTGAAACAGGGGAGGAAAAACTGTTTTTT.

This chain links TRBV27 with TRBJ1-5, with 7 bases fitting TRBD1. The junction had 6 bases not matched to a gene; V was cut back by 4 bases and J by 6 bases. The V gene's germline CDR1 is MNHEY and CDR2 SMNVEV (reference sequence). This CDR3 has 14 amino acids. The CDR3 bases are TGTGCCAGCAGTTCAGGGGGGTTCCGTCAGCCCCAGCATTTT. It specifies CASSSGGFRQPQHF.

The chain couples TRBV7-3 to TRBJ2-3; 7 bases map to TRBD1. This CDR3 region has 13 residues. Trimming cost V 5 bases and J 4 bases; bases outside gene matches: 3. Germline CDR1 is SGHTA and CDR2 is FQGTGA. This CDR3 is CASSLDRADTQYF. The CDR3 DNA sequence: TGTGCCAGCAGCCTAGACAGGGCAGATACGCAGTATTTT.

V is TRBV27 and J is TRBJ1-6, with D possibly being TRBD1 (5 bases). The V gene lost 2 bases and the J gene lost 5 bases, with 19 bases spanning the gap. This CDR3 is built from 18 residues. Germline CDR1 is MNHEY and CDR2 is SMNVEV (reference sequence). The DNA of the CDR3 is TGTGCCAGCAGTTTAACCCGGGACTCTGTTGGAAATAATTCACCCCTCCACTTT. It codes for CASSLTRDSVGNNSPLHF.

This clone appeared a single time. In DNA form, the CDR3 reads TGTGCCAGCAGCTTAGCCAGGAACACTGAAGCTTTCTTT. Protein sequence: CASSLARNTEAFF. J is TRBJ1-1 and V is TRBV7-3, with D hard to call. Per germline, CDR1 SGHTA and CDR2 FQGTGA. The CDR3 runs to 13 residues. V shed 2 bases and J shed 1 base, with 5 bases lying between them.

This rearrangement joins TRBV15 to TRBJ1-2; tentatively, D is TRBD1 (6 bases). This CDR3 region has 16 residues. Trimming took 1 base from V and 2 from J, leaving 14 bases between them. Germline V CDR1 and CDR2: LNHNV, YYDKDF (reference sequence). CDR3 in amino acids: CATSRANRVANYGYTF. CDR3 nucleotide sequence: TGTGCCACCAGCAGAGCAAACAGGGTGGCCAACTATGGCTACACCTTC.

The chain carries TRBV7-8 and TRBJ1-2; the D is unclear. Trimming shortened V by 1 base and J by 4 bases, and 10 bases separated the two germline ends. This CDR3 is built from 14 residues. Per the germline V gene, CDR1 is SGHVS and CDR2 is FQNEAQ. In nucleotides, the CDR3 is TGTGCCAGCAGCTTAGTTGCAGGCTCCTATGGCTACACCTTC. It encodes CASSLVAGSYGYTF.

CDR3 residues: CASSLPGAYIYGYTF. As DNA, the CDR3 is TGTGCCAGCAGCCTACCAGGGGCGTACATCTATGGCTACACCTTC. The rearrangement joins TRBV11-2 to TRBJ1-2; weak D call: TRBD1 (6 bases). The germline gives CDR1 SGHAT, CDR2 FQNNGV. The V and J ends lost 5 bases and 4 bases respectively, with 17 bases between them. The length of the CDR3 is 15 residues.

CDR3 DNA sequence: TGTGCCAGCTCACCTCGCCCTAGCGGGAGCTACGAGCAGTACTTC. Translated: CASSPRPSGSYEQYF. The gene calls are TRBV18 and TRBJ2-7, with 10 positions matching TRBD2. After removal of 3 bases from V and 3 bases from J, the junction contained 5 bases not matched to a gene. There are 15 residues in the CDR3. Germline CDR1 reads KGHSH; CDR2 reads LQKENI.

Turning to this clone: At the DNA level, this CDR3 is encoded by other sequences in the same sample as well. The CDR3 nucleotides read TGTGCCAGCAGCTTCGGTAGCGGGACAGATACGCAGTATTTT. As protein: CASSFGSGTDTQYF. V is TRBV5-4 and J is TRBJ2-3; the match to TRBD2 covers 7 bases. The CDR3 extends over 14 amino acids. Germline V gives CDR1 SGHNT, CDR2 YYREEE (reference sequence). V shed 2 bases, J shed 3 bases, and the junction held 3 bases outside the gene matches.

Only a few counts were recorded for this clone. The chain combines TRBV30 with TRBJ1-5; TRBD1 aligns across 7 bases. Germline lookup yields CDR1 GTSNPN and CDR2 SVGIG (reference sequence). The ends lost 1 base at V and 5 bases at J; junction bases unmatched: 11. This CDR3 region has 16 residues. CDR3 residues: CAWSEGTGVGHQPQHF. CDR3 DNA sequence: TGTGCCTGGAGTGAGGGAACAGGGGTGGGCCATCAGCCCCAGCATTTT.

The J gene is TRBJ2-7, the V gene TRBV11-2; no firm D call. The CDR3 is made up of 15 amino acids. The germline CDR1 and CDR2 sequences are SGHAT and FQNNGV. V was clipped by 1 base and J by 1 base, with 11 bases between them. CDR3 coding DNA: TGTGCCAGCAGCTTAGGGGCAGTTCCGTCCTACGAGCAGTACTTC. Encoded protein: CASSLGAVPSYEQYF.

V gene TRBV27 combines with J gene TRBJ1-4; the match to TRBD1 covers 8 bases. V lost 2 bases and J lost 7; bases outside the gene matches: 12. This CDR3 is 17 amino acids long. CDR1 and CDR2 (germline): MNHEY, SMNVEV (reference sequence). The CDR3 DNA reads as TGTGCCAGCAGTTTACGGCGACCGGACAGGGAAGGTGAAAAACTGTTTTTT. This encodes CASSLRRPDREGEKLFF.

The rearrangement uses TRBV9 and TRBJ2-2, with 9 bases fitting TRBD1. Trimming removed 0 bases from V and 6 bases from J; junction bases left unmatched: 9. The length of the CDR3 is 17 residues. The germline gives CDR1 SGDLS, CDR2 YYNGEE. The CDR3 reads CASSVDAWDRDAGELFF. CDR3 coding DNA: TGTGCCAGCAGCGTAGACGCCTGGGACAGGGATGCCGGGGAGCTGTTTTTT.

This chain links TRBV20-1 with TRBJ2-3; TRBD2 agrees at 16 bases. V shed 3 bases and J 1 base; nucleotides not matched to a gene: 7. Germline V gene data show CDR1 as DFQATT and CDR2 as SNEGSKA (reference sequence). The CDR3 sequence is 18 residues long. For the CDR3, the DNA is TGCAGTGCTAGTTGGGGACTAGCGGGAGGGCGCGGCACAGATACGCAGTATTTT. Its protein is CSASWGLAGGRGTDTQYF.

The chain carries TRBV6-6 and TRBJ1-2; a weak D match, TRBD1 (5 bases). This CDR3 has 12 amino acids. Between the trimmed V and J ends, which lost 8 bases and 2 bases, there was a span of 9 bases. Germline CDR1 MNHNY, CDR2 SVGAGI (reference sequence). The CDR3 is CASSSGNYGYTF. The CDR3 bases are TGTGCCAGCTCATCAGGGAACTATGGCTACACCTTC.

The chain employs TRBV7-2 and TRBJ2-3, with 7 positions matching TRBD1. Germline loops: CDR1 SGHTA, CDR2 FQGNSA. This CDR3 region has 15 residues. Trimming took 4 bases from V and 0 from J; bases not matched to a gene: 4. For the CDR3, the DNA is TGTGCCAGCAGCTCCCCGGGACAGAGCACAGATACGCAGTATTTT. Protein: CASSSPGQSTDTQYF.

The V gene is TRBV14, the J gene TRBJ1-2, with 7 bases lining up with TRBD1. Trimming cost V 4 bases and J 6 bases; bases outside gene matches: 5. The CDR3 is 13 residues long. Germline assignment: CDR1 SGHDN and CDR2 FVKESK. This CDR3 reads CASSPTGFDGYTF. The CDR3, as DNA: TGTGCCAGCAGCCCGACAGGGTTTGATGGCTACACCTTC.

This sequence joins TRBV2 and TRBJ2-1; 9 nucleotides align to TRBD2. Trimming removed 2 bases from V and 7 bases from J; junction bases left unmatched: 6. Germline CDR1 SNHLY, CDR2 FYNNEI. The CDR3 has 15 residues. CDR3 sequence (DNA): TGTGCCAGCAGTGAAATAGCGGGAGTGGGTAATGAGCAGTTCTTC. Translating it yields CASSEIAGVGNEQFF.

V is TRBV30 and J is TRBJ1-4, with D possibly being TRBD1 (6 bases). V dropped 3 bases and J dropped 8 bases, with 19 bases sitting between them. Germline V CDR1 and CDR2: GTSNPN, SVGIG (reference sequence). CDR3 length: 15 amino acids. The CDR3 DNA is TGTGCCTGGAGGGGGGCGGTTCTCATTGGGGAAAAACTGTTTTTT. Its protein product is CAWRGAVLIGEKLFF.

V gene TRBV28 combines with J gene TRBJ2-5; 8 bases are a match to TRBD2. The CDR3 sequence is 16 residues long. With 5 bases clipped from V and 2 bases from J, the junction kept 10 bases outside the gene matches. Germline V gene sequence: CDR1 MDHEN, CDR2 SYDVKM. The CDR3 bases are TGTGCCAGCAGTACAAAGCGGGCTAGCGGGCAAGAGACCCAGTACTTC. It translates to CASSTKRASGQETQYF.

J is TRBJ2-2 and V is TRBV30; D is unresolved. The germline V gene has CDR1 GTSNPN and CDR2 SVGIG (reference sequence). V was clipped by 3 bases and J by 0 bases, with 8 bases between them. CDR3 length: 14 amino acids. The CDR3 region is CAWRVEPNTGELFF. The CDR3 coding sequence is TGTGCCTGGAGGGTCGAGCCGAACACCGGGGAGCTGTTTTTT.

The chain employs TRBV28 and TRBJ2-2; a possible D gene is TRBD1 (6 bases). V lost 0 bases, J lost 0 bases, and 17 bases lay in between. Looked up from germline, CDR1 is MDHEN and CDR2 is SYDVKM. CDR3 length equals 19 residues. CDR3 sequence reads: CASSLWGLGRGPNTGELFF. In nucleotides, the CDR3 is TGTGCCAGCAGTTTATGGGGGTTGGGCAGGGGCCCGAACACCGGGGAGCTGTTTTTT.

This clone was counted between two and nine times. V is TRBV7-3 and J is TRBJ2-5; TRBD1 might be the D (6 bases). Germline values: CDR1 SGHTA, CDR2 FQGTGA. This CDR3 is built from 13 residues. V gave up 6 bases and J gave up 2 bases, with 10 bases separating them. The CDR3 here is CASSNGQQETQYF. Here the CDR3 DNA reads TGTGCCAGCAGTAATGGACAGCAAGAGACCCAGTACTTC.